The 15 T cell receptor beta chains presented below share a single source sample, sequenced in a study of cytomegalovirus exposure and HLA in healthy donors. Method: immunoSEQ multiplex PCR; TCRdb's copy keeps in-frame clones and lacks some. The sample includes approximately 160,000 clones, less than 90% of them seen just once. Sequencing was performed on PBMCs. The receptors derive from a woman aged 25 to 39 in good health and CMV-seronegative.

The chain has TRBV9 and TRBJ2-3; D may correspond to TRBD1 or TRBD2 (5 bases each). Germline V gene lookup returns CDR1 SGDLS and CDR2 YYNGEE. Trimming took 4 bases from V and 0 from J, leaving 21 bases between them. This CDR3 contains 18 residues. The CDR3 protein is CASSSNPRGWRSTDTQYF. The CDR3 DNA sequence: TGTGCCAGCAGCTCTAATCCTAGGGGATGGAGGAGCACAGATACGCAGTATTTT.

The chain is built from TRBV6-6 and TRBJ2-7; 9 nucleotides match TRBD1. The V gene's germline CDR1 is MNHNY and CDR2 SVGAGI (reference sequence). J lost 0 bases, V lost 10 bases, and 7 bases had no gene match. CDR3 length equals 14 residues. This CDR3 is CATYPGQGSYEQYF. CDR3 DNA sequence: TGTGCCACCTACCCGGGACAGGGCTCCTACGAGCAGTACTTC.

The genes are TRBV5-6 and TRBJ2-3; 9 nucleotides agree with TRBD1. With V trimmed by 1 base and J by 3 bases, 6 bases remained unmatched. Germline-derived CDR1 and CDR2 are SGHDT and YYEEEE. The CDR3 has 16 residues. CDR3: CASSLYGDRETDTQYF. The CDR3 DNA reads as TGTGCCAGCAGCTTGTATGGGGACAGGGAAACAGATACGCAGTATTTT.

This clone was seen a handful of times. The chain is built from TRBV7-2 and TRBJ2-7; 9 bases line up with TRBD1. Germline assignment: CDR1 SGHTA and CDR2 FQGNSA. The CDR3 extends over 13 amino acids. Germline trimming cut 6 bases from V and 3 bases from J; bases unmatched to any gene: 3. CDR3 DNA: TGTGCCAGCAGGGGGACAGGGAGCTACGAGCAGTACTTC. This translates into CASRGTGSYEQYF.

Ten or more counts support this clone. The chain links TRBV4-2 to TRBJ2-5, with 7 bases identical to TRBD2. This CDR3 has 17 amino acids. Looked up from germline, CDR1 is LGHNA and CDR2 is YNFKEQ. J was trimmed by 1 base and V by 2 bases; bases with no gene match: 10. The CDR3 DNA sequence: TGTGCCAGCAGCCAAAGTGGGACTACCCCATTCCAAGAGACCCAGTACTTC. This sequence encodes CASSQSGTTPFQETQYF.

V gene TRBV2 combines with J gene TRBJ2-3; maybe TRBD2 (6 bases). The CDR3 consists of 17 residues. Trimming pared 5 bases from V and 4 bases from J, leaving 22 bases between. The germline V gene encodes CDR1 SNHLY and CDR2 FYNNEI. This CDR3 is CASSQPTGVADPDTQYF. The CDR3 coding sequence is TGTGCCAGCAGTCAACCGACGGGGGTTGCCGACCCAGATACGCAGTATTTT.

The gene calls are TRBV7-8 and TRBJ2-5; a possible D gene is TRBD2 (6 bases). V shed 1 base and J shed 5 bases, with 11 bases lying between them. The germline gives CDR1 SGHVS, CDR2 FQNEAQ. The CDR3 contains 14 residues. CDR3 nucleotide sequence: TGTGCCAGCAGCTTAGTTCTAGCGCAGGAGACCCAGTACTTC. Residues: CASSLVLAQETQYF.

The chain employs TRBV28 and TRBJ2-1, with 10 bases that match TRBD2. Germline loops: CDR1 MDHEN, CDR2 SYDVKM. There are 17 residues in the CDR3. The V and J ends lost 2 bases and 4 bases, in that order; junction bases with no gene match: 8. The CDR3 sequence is CASSLPPSGRGYNEQFF. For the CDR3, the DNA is TGTGCCAGCAGTTTACCCCCTAGCGGGAGAGGGTACAATGAGCAGTTCTTC.

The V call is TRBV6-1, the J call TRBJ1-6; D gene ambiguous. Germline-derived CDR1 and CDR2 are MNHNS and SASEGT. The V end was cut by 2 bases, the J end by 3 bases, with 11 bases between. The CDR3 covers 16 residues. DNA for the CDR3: TGTGCCAGCAGTGAATACCCGGCCAACTATAATTCACCCCTCCACTTT. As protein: CASSEYPANYNSPLHF.

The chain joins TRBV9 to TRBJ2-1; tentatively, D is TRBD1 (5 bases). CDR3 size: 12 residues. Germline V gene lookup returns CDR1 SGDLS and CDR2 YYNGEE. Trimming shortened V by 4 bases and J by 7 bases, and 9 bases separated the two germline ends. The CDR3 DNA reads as TGTGCCAGCAGCCAGGGTTTGAATGAGCAGTTCTTC. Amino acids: CASSQGLNEQFF.

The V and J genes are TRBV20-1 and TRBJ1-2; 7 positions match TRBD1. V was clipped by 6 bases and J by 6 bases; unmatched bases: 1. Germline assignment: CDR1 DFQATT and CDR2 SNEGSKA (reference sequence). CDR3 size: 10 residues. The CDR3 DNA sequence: TGCAGTGCCGGACAGGATGGCTACACCTTC. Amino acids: CSAGQDGYTF.

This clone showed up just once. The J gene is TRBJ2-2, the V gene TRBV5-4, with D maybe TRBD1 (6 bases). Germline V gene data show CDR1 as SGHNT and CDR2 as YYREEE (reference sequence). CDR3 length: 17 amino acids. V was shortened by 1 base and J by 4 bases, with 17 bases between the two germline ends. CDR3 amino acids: CASSLPRQAGATGELFF. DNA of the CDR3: TGTGCCAGCAGCTTGCCCCGTCAGGCAGGGGCCACCGGGGAGCTGTTTTTT.

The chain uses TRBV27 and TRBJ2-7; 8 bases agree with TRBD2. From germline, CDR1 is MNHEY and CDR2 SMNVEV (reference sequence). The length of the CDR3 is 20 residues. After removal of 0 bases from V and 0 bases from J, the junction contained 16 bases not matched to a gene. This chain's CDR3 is CASSLSGTRVVGGLSYEQYF. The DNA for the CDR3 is TGTGCCAGCAGTTTATCGGGGACTAGGGTTGTAGGAGGACTCTCCTACGAGCAGTACTTC.

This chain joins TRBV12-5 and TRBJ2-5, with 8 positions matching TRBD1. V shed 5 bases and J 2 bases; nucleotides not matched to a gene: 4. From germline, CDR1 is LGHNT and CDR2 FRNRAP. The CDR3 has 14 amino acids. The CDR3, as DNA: TGTGCTAGTGGTCCCGGACAGGGACAAGAGACCCAGTACTTC. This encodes CASGPGQGQETQYF.

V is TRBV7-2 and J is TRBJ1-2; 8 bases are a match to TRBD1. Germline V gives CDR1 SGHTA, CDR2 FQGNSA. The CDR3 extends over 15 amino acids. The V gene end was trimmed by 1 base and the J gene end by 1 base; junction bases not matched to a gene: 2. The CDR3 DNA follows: TGTGCCAGCAGCTTAGAGACAGGGGTTAACTATGGCTACACCTTC. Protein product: CASSLETGVNYGYTF.